This T cell receptor (beta chain) comes out of a study of CD8+CD57+ T cells in acquired aplastic anemia. Overall study context: Sorted CD4+ and CD8+ cell DNA averaged approximately 3 ug. Read counts for CD4+ cells (from healthy donors) averaged roughly 10 million. Study conclusions and caveats: Overlapping CD8+ CDR3 repertoires of patients and controls contained some 30 shared sequences. Patients and controls had CD8+ Simpson's diversity values that were not significantly distinct.

The study profiled TCR beta VDJ and CDR3 using genomic DNA as template. TCRdb passed the reads through MiXCR, listing each CDR3 protein once. The sample contains around 200,000 distinct CDR3 sequences, less than 70% of which appear only once. The CDR3 is 16 amino acids. The V gene's germline CDR1 is SNHLY and CDR2 FYNNEI. As regards this clonotype: What it binds is unknown. The junction departs from germline at one end; a sequencing error may be responsible.

The J gene is TRBJ2-3, the V gene TRBV2; D tentatively reads TRBD1 or TRBD2 (5 bases each). The receptor was isolated from a human donor in good health, serving as a control. What was sequenced was sorted CD4+, CD8+, or CD8+CD57+ T cells (not recorded which) from PBMCs. As DNA, the CDR3 is TGTGCCATCAGTGAAAGGGCAGGGAGTGGCACAGATACGCAGTATTTT. Translating gives CAISERAGSGTDTQYF.